Following are 19 T cell receptor beta chains from one sample sequenced in a study of cytomegalovirus exposure and HLA in healthy donors. It was with 60 Vbeta and 13 Jbeta primers that the PCR ran. Clones were sequenced by immunoSEQ multiplex PCR, and TCRdb holds only the in-frame ones, with some missing. The sample lists about 200,000 clones, 82% occurring once. Material: PBMCs. These receptors originate from a woman aged 40 to 50 in good health and CMV-seronegative.

The CDR3 coding sequence is TGTGCCAGTAGTCTAACGACAGGAAACTACGAGCAGTACTTC. As protein: CASSLTTGNYEQYF. The chain combines TRBV19 with TRBJ2-7; the D gene is possibly TRBD1 (6 bases). The germline CDR1 and CDR2 sequences are LNHDA and SQIVND (reference sequence). The germline V and J ends were trimmed by 5 bases and 3 bases, with 14 bases remaining between them. The CDR3 sequence is 14 residues long.

This clone showed up just once. The chain has TRBV7-2 and TRBJ2-1; D may be TRBD2 (6 bases). The CDR3 has 14 amino acids. V lost 1 base, J lost 7 bases, and 11 bases lay in between. Germline V gives CDR1 SGHTA, CDR2 FQGNSA. CDR3 bases: TGTGCCAGCAGCTTAGGCCTAGCGCGGAATGAGCAGTTCTTC. Protein sequence: CASSLGLARNEQFF.

Of note for this clone: The junction departs from germline at one end; a sequencing error may be responsible. CDR3 protein: CASSSALLQAGGPYQQYF. The CDR3 nucleotides read TGTGCCAGCAGTTCTGCCCTACTGCAAGCGGGAGGGCCCTACCAGCAGTACTTC. The chain combines TRBV27 with TRBJ2-7; 10 nucleotides align to TRBD2. The germline CDR1 and CDR2 sequences are MNHEY and SMNVEV (reference sequence). The CDR3 runs 18 residues.

In the case of this clone: Distinct nucleotide sequences in the sample also encode this CDR3. This chain uses TRBV29-1 with TRBJ2-6, with unresolved D. Trimming pared 4 bases from V and 0 bases from J, leaving 7 bases between. CDR3 size: 14 residues. The germline V gene has CDR1 SQVTM and CDR2 ANQGSEA. As DNA, the CDR3 is TGCAGCGTTGGTCAGAACTCTGGGGCCAACGTCCTGACTTTC. It specifies CSVGQNSGANVLTF. Drawing the rest from reference TRBV29-1 and TRBJ2-6, the complete variable domain is SAVISQKPSRDICQRGTSLTIQCQVDSQVTMMFWYRQQPGQSLTLIATANQGSEATYESGFVIDKFPISRPNLTFSTLTVSNMSPEDSSIYLCSVGQNSGANVLTFGAGSRLTVL.

The chain is built from TRBV28 and TRBJ2-3; 10 bases line up with TRBD2. V shed 5 bases and J 3 bases; nucleotides not matched to a gene: 5. The CDR3 totals 15 residues. Germline CDR1 reads MDHEN; CDR2 reads SYDVKM. CDR3 sequence reads: CASSPRLAGTDTQYF. The CDR3 region has the DNA TGTGCCAGCAGTCCTCGACTAGCGGGTACAGATACGCAGTATTTT.

This clone was counted a few times. The rearrangement uses TRBV7-9 and TRBJ1-5, with D possibly TRBD1 on 6 matching bases. Trimming removed 5 bases from V and 7 bases from J, with 15 bases in between. The CDR3 spans 14 residues. The germline V gene has CDR1 SEHNR and CDR2 FQNEAQ (reference sequence). This chain's CDR3 is CASSHMGAEQPQHF. The CDR3 region has the DNA TGTGCCAGCAGCCATATGGGGGCTGAACAGCCCCAGCATTTT.

The V and J genes are TRBV19 and TRBJ2-6; TRBD2 agrees at 7 bases. V was pared by 0 bases and J by 0 bases, with 8 bases of the junction left unmatched. Germline CDR1 LNHDA, CDR2 SQIVND (reference sequence). The CDR3 spans 19 residues. Here the CDR3 reads CASSIDPAGANSGANVLTF. The CDR3 nucleotides read TGTGCCAGTAGTATAGATCCGGCGGGAGCAAACTCTGGGGCCAACGTCCTGACTTTC.

The V gene is TRBV14, the J gene TRBJ2-3, with D maybe TRBD2 (5 bases). Per germline, CDR1 SGHDN and CDR2 FVKESK. Trimming stripped 1 base from V and 0 bases from J, with 8 bases between. This CDR3 is built from 15 residues. As DNA, the CDR3 is TGTGCCAGCAGCCAAGGGAGCGGAAGCACAGATACGCAGTATTTT. Translated: CASSQGSGSTDTQYF.

The chain couples TRBV29-1 to TRBJ2-3, with 9 nucleotides matching TRBD2. The germline CDR1 and CDR2 sequences are SQVTM and ANQGSEA. Unmatched junction bases numbered 12, after V lost 5 bases and J lost 6 bases. CDR3 length: 15 amino acids. The CDR3 region is CSVPGTSGWTDTQYF. The CDR3 nucleotides read TGCAGCGTTCCCGGAACTAGCGGGTGGACGGATACGCAGTATTTT.

The rearrangement uses TRBV6-1 and TRBJ1-2; 10 bases map to TRBD1. After removal of 4 bases from V and 3 bases from J, the junction contained 11 bases not matched to a gene. This CDR3 has 17 amino acids. Per the germline V gene, CDR1 is MNHNS and CDR2 is SASEGT. The CDR3, as DNA: TGTGCCAGCAGTGTGCCGGGACAGGGGAAGCAGGACTATGGCTACACCTTC. It encodes CASSVPGQGKQDYGYTF.

Written as DNA, the CDR3 is TGTGCCAGCAGCGGTAAGGACTTTCGGGGAAACACCATATATTTT. This gives the protein CASSGKDFRGNTIYF. The chain carries TRBV9 and TRBJ1-3; D is undetermined. The CDR3 contains 15 residues. The germline V gene encodes CDR1 SGDLS and CDR2 YYNGEE. V was clipped by 3 bases and J by 4 bases, with 14 bases between them.

The chain employs TRBV5-1 and TRBJ2-3; 12 bases are shared with TRBD2. The germline V gene has CDR1 SGHRS and CDR2 YFSETQ. The CDR3 is 16 residues long. With V trimmed by 7 bases and J by 3 bases, 9 bases remained unmatched. CDR3 nucleotide sequence: TGCGCCAGCTATCTAGGACTAGCGGGATTTACAGATACGCAGTATTTT. As protein: CASYLGLAGFTDTQYF.

The chain uses TRBV2 and TRBJ2-7; perhaps TRBD1 as D (5 bases). Germline CDR1 reads SNHLY; CDR2 reads FYNNEI. The V end lost 9 bases, the J end lost 4 bases, and 10 bases lay between the germline ends. This CDR3 comprises 11 residues. This chain's CDR3 is CARTRVYEQYF. As DNA, the CDR3 is TGTGCCAGAACCAGGGTATACGAGCAGTACTTC.

V gene TRBV27 combines with J gene TRBJ2-7; 13 bases fit TRBD2. CDR1 is MNHEY, CDR2 SMNVEV, per germline (reference sequence). V gave up 3 bases and J gave up 3 bases; unmatched junction bases: 2. The CDR3 is 15 residues long. CDR3 nucleotides: TGTGCCAGCAGTTTGGGACTAGCGGGAAACTACGAGCAGTACTTC. Translating it yields CASSLGLAGNYEQYF.

The rearrangement uses TRBV6-6 and TRBJ2-7; 7 nucleotides agree with TRBD2. With 6 bases clipped from V and 5 bases from J, the junction kept 13 bases outside the gene matches. Germline CDR1 is MNHNY and CDR2 is SVGAGI (reference sequence). This CDR3 comprises 15 residues. CDR3 sequence (DNA): TGTGCCAGCAGCCCGGGACTACTTACCCTTAACGAGCAGTACTTC. It codes for CASSPGLLTLNEQYF.

In nucleotides, the CDR3 is TGTGCCACCAGCAGAGTGGGACAGGGCCGTGGCGGGGAGCTGTTTTTT. Protein: CATSRVGQGRGGELFF. The chain carries TRBV15 and TRBJ2-2, with 9 bases matching TRBD1. Germline V gives CDR1 LNHNV, CDR2 YYDKDF (reference sequence). V lost 1 base and J lost 7; bases outside the gene matches: 7. There are 16 residues in the CDR3.

The chain links TRBV19 to TRBJ2-7, with D possibly matching TRBD2 (6 bases). Trimming took off 3 bases at V and 4 bases at J, with 16 bases between the two ends. Germline V gene data show CDR1 as LNHDA and CDR2 as SQIVND (reference sequence). This CDR3 has 15 residues. The CDR3 is CASSISFGAGYEQYF. CDR3 sequence (DNA): TGTGCCAGTAGTATTAGCTTCGGAGCGGGTTACGAGCAGTACTTC.

The chain links TRBV4-1 to TRBJ2-5; a weak D match, TRBD2 (6 bases). Gene TRBJ2-7 matches the end of the DNA better, so the J call may be wrong. Germline assignment: CDR1 MGHRA and CDR2 YSYEKL. The CDR3 spans 16 residues. The CDR3 spells CASSQGDREFPYEQYF. CDR3 sequence (DNA): TGCGCCAGCAGCCAAGGTGACCGGGAGTTCCCCTACGAGCAGTACTTC.

The chain carries TRBV13 and TRBJ2-6, with a tentative D call TRBD1 (5 bases). The CDR3 contains 15 residues. V was trimmed by 8 bases and J by 0 bases, leaving 11 bases between them. In germline, CDR1 is PRHDT, CDR2 FYEKMQ (reference sequence). The CDR3 DNA reads as TGTGCCAGCGGGCGCAGGGACTCTGGGGCCAACGTCCTGACTTTC. Translation: CASGRRDSGANVLTF.